This T cell receptor beta chain derives from a study of T cell responses to AZD1222 COVID-19 vaccine. Study-wide findings and caveats: A mostly white British donor set with more females was recruited, and clonal diversity was possibly underestimated.

The CDR3 runs 16 residues. Trimming pared 6 bases from V and 0 bases from J, leaving 15 bases between. Germline V gives CDR1 MNHEY, CDR2 SMNVEV (reference sequence). The method was immunoSEQ multiplex PCR; TCRdb's version includes in-frame clones alone and lacks a portion of them. The sample carries about 200,000 clones, 80% to 95% recorded once. With regard to this clone: Its matching antigen is unknown.

The sequence was collected from an adult who received the AZD1222 COVID-19 vaccine. The genes are TRBV27 and TRBJ1-3; weak D call: TRBD1 (6 bases). The specimen was peripheral blood, collected 28 days after the second AZD1222 dose. CDR3: CASSLAGAFSGNTIYF. CDR3 nucleotide sequence: TGTGCCAGCAGCTTAGCGGGGGCCTTCTCTGGAAACACCATATATTTT.